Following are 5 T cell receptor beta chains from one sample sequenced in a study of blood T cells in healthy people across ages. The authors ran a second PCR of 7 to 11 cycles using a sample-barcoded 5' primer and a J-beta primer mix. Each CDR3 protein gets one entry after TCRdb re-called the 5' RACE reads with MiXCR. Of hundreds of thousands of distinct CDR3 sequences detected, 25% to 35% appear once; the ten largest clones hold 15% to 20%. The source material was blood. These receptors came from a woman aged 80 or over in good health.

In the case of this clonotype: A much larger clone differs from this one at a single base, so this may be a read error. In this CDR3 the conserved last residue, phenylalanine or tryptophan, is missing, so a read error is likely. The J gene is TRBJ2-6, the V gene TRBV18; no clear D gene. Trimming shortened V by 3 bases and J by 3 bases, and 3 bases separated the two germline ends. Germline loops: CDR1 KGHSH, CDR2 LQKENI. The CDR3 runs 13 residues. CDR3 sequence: CASSPDGANVLTC. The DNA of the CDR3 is TGTGCCAGCTCACCGGATGGGGCCAACGTCCTGACTTGC.

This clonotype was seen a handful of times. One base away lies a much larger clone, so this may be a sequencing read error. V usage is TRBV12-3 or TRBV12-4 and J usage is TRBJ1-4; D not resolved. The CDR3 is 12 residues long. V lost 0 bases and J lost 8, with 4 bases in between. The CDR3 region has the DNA TGTGCCAGCAGTTTAGCGCGGGAAAAACTGTTTTTT. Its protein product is CASSLAREKLFF.

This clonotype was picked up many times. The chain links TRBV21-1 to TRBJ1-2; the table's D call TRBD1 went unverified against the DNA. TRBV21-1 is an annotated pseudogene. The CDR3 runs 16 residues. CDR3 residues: CASSSSSGTGGYGYTF. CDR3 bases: TGTGCCAGCAGCTCCTCCTCCGGGACAGGGGGCTATGGCTACACCTTC.

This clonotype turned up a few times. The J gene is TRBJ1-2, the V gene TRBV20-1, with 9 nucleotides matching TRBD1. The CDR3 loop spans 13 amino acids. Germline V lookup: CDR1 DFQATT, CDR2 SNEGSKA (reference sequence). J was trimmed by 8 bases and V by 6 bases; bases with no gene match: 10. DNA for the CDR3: TGCAGTGCCAGGGACAGGGACGTTGGGGGCTACACCTTC. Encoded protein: CSARDRDVGGYTF.

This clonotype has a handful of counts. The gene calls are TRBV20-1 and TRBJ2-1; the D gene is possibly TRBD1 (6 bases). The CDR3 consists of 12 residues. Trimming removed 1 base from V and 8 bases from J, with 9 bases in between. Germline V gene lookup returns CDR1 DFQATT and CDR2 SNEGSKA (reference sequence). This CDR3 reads CSARVGAYEQFF. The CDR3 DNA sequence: TGCAGTGCTAGAGTGGGGGCGTATGAGCAGTTCTTC.